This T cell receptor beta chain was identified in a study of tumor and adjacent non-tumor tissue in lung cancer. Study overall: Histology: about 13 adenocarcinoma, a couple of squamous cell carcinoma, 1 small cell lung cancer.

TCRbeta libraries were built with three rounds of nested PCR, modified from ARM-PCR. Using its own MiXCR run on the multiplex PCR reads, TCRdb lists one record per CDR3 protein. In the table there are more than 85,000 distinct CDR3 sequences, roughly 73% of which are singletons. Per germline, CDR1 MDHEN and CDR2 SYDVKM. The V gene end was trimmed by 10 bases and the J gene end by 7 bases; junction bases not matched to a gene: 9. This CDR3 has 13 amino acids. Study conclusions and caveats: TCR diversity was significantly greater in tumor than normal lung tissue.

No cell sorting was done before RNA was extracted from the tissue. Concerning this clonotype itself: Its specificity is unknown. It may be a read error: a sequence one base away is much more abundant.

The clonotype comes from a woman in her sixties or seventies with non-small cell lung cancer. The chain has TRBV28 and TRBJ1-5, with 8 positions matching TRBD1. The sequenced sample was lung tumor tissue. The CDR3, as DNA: TGTGCCAACAACCAGGGGGCTCGACAGCCCCAGCATTTT. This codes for CANNQGARQPQHF.